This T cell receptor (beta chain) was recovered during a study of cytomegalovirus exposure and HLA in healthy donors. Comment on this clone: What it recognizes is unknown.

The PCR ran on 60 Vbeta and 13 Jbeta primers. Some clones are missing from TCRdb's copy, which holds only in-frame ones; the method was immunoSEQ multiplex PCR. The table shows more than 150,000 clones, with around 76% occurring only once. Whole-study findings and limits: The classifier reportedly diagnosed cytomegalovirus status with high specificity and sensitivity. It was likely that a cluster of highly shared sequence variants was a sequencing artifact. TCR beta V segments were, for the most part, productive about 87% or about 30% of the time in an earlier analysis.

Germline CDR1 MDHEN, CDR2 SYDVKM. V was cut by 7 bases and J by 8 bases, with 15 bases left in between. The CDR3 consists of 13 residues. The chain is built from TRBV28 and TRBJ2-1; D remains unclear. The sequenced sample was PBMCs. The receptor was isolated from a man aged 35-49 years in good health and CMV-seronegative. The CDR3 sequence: CASTLPHVDEQFF. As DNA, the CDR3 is TGTGCCAGCACCCTACCCCATGTTGATGAGCAGTTCTTC.